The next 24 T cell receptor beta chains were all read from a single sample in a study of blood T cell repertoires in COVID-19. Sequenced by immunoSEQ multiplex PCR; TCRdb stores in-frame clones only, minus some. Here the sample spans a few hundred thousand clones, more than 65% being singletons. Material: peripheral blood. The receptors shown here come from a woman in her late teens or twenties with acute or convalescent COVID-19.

The CDR3 DNA is TGTGCCAGCAGTTATCGAACTGGTATTGGTCCCCAGCATTTT. As protein: CASSYRTGIGPQHF. V is TRBV6-6 and J is TRBJ1-5; no reliable D call. V was cut by 3 bases and J by 10 bases, with 16 bases left in between. This CDR3 has 14 amino acids. Germline-derived CDR1 and CDR2 are MNHNY and SVGAGI (reference sequence).

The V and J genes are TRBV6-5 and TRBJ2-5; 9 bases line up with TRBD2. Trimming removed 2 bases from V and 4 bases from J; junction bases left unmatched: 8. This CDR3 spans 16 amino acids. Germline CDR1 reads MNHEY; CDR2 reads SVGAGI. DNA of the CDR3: TGTGCCAGCAGTTACGGGGGCGGGAGGGCCCTAGAGACCCAGTACTTC. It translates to CASSYGGGRALETQYF.

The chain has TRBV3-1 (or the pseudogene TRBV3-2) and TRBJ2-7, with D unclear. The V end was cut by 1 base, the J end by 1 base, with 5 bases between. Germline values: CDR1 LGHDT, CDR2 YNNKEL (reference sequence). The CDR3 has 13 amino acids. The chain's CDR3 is CASSQGRSYEQYF. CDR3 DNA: TGTGCCAGCAGCCAAGGGCGGTCCTACGAGCAGTACTTC.

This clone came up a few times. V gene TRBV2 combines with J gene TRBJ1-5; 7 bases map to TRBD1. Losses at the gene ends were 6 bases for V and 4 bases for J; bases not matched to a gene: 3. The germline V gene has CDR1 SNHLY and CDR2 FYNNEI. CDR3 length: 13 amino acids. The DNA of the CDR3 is TGTGCCAGCAGAGAACAGGGGAATCAGCCCCAGCATTTT. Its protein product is CASREQGNQPQHF. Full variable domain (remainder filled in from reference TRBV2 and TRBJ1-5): EPEVTQTPSHQVTQMGQEVILRCVPISNHLYFYWYRQILGQKVEFLVSFYNNEISEKSEIFDDQFSVERPDGSNFTLKIRSTKLEDSAMYFCASREQGNQPQHFGDGTRLSIL.

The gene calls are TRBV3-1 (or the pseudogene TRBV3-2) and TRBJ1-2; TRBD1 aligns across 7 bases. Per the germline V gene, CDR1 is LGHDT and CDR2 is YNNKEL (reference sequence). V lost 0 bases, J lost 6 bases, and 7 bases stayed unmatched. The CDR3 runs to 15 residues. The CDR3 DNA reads TGTGCCAGCAGCCAAGATAGGACAGGAGTAAATGGCTACACCTTC. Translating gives CASSQDRTGVNGYTF.

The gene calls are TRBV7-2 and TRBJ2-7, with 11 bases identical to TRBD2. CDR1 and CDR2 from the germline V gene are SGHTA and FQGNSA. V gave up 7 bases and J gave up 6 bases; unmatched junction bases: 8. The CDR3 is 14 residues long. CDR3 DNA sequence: TGTGCCAGCAACATAGCGGGAGGGCCGCTCGAGCAGTACTTC. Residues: CASNIAGGPLEQYF. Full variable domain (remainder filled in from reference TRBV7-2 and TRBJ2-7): GAGVSQSPSNKVTEKGKDVELRCDPISGHTALYWYRQSLGQGLEFLIYFQGNSAPDKSGLPSDRFSAERTGGSVSTLTIQRTQQEDSAVYLCASNIAGGPLEQYFGPGTRLTVT.

Written as DNA, the CDR3 is TGCAGTGCGCGGGTAGTGGATGGCTACACCTTC. It is translated as CSARVVDGYTF. The chain recombines TRBV20-1 with TRBJ1-2; D unresolved. The CDR3 consists of 11 residues. The V and J ends lost 6 bases and 6 bases respectively, with 11 bases between them. The germline V gene encodes CDR1 DFQATT and CDR2 SNEGSKA (reference sequence).

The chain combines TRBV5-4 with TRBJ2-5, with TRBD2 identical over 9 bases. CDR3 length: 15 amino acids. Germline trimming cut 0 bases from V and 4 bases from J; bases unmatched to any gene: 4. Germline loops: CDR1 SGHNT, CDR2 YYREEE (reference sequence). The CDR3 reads CASSLALAGRETQYF. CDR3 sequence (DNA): TGTGCCAGCAGCTTGGCGCTAGCGGGAAGAGAGACCCAGTACTTC.

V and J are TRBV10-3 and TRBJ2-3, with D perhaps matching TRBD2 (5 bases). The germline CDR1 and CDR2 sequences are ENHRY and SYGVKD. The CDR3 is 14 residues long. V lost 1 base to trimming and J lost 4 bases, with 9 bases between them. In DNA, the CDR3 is TGTGCCATCAGTGAGTTTCCTAGCCCAGATACGCAGTATTTT. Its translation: CAISEFPSPDTQYF.

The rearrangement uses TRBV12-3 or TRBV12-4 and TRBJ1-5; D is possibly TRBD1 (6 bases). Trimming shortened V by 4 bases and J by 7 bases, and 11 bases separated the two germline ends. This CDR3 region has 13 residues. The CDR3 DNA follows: TGTGCCAGCAGTTCTCAGGGGTTGCAGCCCCAGCATTTT. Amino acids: CASSSQGLQPQHF.

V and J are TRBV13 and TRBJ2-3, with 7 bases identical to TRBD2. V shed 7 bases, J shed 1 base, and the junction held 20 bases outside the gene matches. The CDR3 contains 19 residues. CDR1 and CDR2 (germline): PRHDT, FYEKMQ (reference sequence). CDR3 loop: CASTPWTSLVFKRTDTQYF. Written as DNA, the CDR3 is TGTGCCAGCACGCCCTGGACTAGTTTAGTTTTTAAACGCACAGATACGCAGTATTTT.

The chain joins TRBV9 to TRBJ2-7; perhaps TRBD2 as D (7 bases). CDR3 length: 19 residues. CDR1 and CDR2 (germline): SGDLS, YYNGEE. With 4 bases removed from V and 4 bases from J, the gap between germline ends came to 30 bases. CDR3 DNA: TGTGCCAGCAGCTTAGAGACAGGATTTAGGCGGGAGAAACGATACGAGCAGTACTTC. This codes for CASSLETGFRREKRYEQYF.

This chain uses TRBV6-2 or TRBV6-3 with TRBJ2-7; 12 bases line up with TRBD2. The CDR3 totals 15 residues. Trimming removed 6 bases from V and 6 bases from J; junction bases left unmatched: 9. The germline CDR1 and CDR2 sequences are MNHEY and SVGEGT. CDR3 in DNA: TGTGCCAGCAGCCCCCGACTAGCGGGAGACAGCGAGCAGTACTTC. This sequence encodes CASSPRLAGDSEQYF.

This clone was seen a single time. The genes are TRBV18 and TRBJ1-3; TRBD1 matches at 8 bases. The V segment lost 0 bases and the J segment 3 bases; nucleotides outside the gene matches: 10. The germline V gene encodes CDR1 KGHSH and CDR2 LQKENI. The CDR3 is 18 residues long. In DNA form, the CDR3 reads TGTGCCAGCTCACCACCCAATCAACAGGGGGTATTTGGAAACACCATATATTTT. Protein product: CASSPPNQQGVFGNTIYF.

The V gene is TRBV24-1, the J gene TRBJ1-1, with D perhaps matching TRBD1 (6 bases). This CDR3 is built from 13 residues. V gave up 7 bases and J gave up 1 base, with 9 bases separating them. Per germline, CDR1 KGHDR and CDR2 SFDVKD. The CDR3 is CATRTGQNTEAFF. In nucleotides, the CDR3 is TGTGCCACCAGGACAGGACAGAACACTGAAGCTTTCTTT.

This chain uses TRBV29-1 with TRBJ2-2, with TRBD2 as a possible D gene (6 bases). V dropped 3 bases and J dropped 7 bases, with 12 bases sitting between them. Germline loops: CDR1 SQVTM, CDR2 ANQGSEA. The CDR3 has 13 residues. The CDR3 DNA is TGCAGCGTTGACAAAGCGGGCGGCGGGGAGCTGTTTTTT. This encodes CSVDKAGGGELFF.

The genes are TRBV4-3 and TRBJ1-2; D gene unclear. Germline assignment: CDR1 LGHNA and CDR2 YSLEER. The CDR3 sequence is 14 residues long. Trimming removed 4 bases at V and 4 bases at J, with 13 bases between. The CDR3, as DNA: TGCGCCAGCAGCCCCCTCGGTATTAGCTATGGCTACACCTTC. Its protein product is CASSPLGISYGYTF.

As DNA, the CDR3 is TGTGCCAGCAGCTTAGATCGGCGGGTCACTGTTTACGAGCAGTACTTC. Translating gives CASSLDRRVTVYEQYF. The V gene is TRBV7-9, the J gene TRBJ2-7; D is perhaps TRBD2 (5 bases). This CDR3 is built from 16 residues. Per the germline V gene, CDR1 is SEHNR and CDR2 is FQNEAQ (reference sequence). V was trimmed by 1 base and J by 4 bases, leaving 17 bases between them. The complete variable domain, with remaining parts taken from reference TRBV7-9 and TRBJ2-7, reads DTGVSQNPRHKITKRGQNVTFRCDPISEHNRLYWYRQTLGQGPEFLTYFQNEAQLEKSRLLSDRFSAERPKGSFSTLEIQRTEQGDSAMYLCASSLDRRVTVYEQYFGPGTRLTVT.

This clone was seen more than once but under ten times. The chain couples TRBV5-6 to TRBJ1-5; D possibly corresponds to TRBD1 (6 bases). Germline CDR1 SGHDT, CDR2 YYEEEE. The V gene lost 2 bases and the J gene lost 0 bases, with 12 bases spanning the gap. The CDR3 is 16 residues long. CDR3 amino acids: CASSLSGQYSNQPQHF. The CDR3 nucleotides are TGTGCCAGCAGCTTAAGCGGACAGTATAGCAATCAGCCCCAGCATTTT.

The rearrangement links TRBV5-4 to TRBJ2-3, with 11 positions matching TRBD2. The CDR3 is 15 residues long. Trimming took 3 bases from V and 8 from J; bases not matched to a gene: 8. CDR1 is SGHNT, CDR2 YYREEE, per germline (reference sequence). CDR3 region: CASSSDLAGGGTQYF. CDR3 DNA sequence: TGTGCCAGCAGCTCGGATTTAGCGGGAGGGGGTACGCAGTATTTT.

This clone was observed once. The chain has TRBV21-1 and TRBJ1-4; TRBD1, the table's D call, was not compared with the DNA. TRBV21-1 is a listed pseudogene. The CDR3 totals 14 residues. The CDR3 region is CASSAPGRGEKLFF. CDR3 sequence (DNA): TGTGCCAGCAGTGCCCCCGGTAGGGGTGAAAAACTGTTTTTT.

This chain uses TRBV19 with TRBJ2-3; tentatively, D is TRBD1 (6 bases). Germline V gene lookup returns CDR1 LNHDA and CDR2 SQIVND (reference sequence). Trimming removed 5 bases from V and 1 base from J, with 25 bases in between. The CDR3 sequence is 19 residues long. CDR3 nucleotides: TGTGCCAGTAGTCGGCCGGGACAAAGGATCGGTCTGGGCACAGATACGCAGTATTTT. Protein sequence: CASSRPGQRIGLGTDTQYF.

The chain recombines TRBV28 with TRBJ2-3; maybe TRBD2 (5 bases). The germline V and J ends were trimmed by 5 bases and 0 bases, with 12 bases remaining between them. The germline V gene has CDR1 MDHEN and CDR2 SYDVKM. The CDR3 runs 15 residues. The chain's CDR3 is CASSPLGGSTDTQYF. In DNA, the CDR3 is TGTGCCAGCAGTCCCTTGGGCGGGAGCACAGATACGCAGTATTTT.

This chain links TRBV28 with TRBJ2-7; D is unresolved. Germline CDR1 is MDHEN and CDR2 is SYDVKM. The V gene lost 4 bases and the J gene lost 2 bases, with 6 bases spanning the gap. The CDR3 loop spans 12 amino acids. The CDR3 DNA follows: TGTGCCAGCAGTTACCAGACCTACGAGCAGTACTTC. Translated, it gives CASSYQTYEQYF.